What follows are 8 T cell receptor beta chains derived from one specimen sequenced in a study of shared clonotypes between healthy human individuals. Repertoires were generated with immunoSEQ multiplex PCR, while TCRdb's copy carries only in-frame clones and drops some. The sample shows over 2 million clones, about 95% of them seen only once. CD8 cells classed as naive were CD45RO-negative and positively selected for CCR7, excluding terminally differentiated effector memory CD45RA+ cells. Sequencing input: naive CD8+ T cells sorted from blood. The source of these receptors is a young man in good health.

The chain couples TRBV7-8 to TRBJ2-2; D uncertain. Germline CDR1 reads SGHVS; CDR2 reads FQNEAQ. The CDR3 consists of 12 residues. V lost 2 bases and J 9 bases, leaving 7 bases between the germline ends. CDR3 DNA sequence: TGTGCCAGCAGCTTACTCGGTTGGGAGCTGTTTTTT. This encodes CASSLLGWELFF.

This chain connects TRBV18 to TRBJ1-4, with a weak D call TRBD1 (6 bases). V was trimmed by 4 bases and J by 4 bases, leaving 13 bases between them. The CDR3 runs to 15 residues. Per germline, CDR1 KGHSH and CDR2 LQKENI. CDR3 protein: CASSLQDSFNEKLFF. In DNA form, the CDR3 reads TGTGCCAGCTCACTCCAGGACAGTTTTAATGAAAAACTGTTTTTT.

The rearrangement uses TRBV5-4 and TRBJ1-4; the D is unclear. Germline CDR1 and CDR2: SGHNT and YYREEE (reference sequence). CDR3 size: 13 residues. With 0 bases removed from V and 8 bases from J, the gap between germline ends came to 8 bases. The chain's CDR3 is CASSLGSEEKLFF. In nucleotides, the CDR3 is TGTGCCAGCAGCTTGGGGTCAGAGGAAAAACTGTTTTTT.

CDR3 in amino acids: CASSEQGWYEQYF. The CDR3 coding sequence is TGTGCCAGCAGTGAACAGGGTTGGTACGAGCAGTACTTC. The chain combines TRBV2 with TRBJ2-7; tentative D call: TRBD1 (5 bases). This CDR3 has 13 amino acids. The V end lost 2 bases, the J end lost 4 bases, and 9 bases lay between the germline ends. Looked up from germline, CDR1 is SNHLY and CDR2 is FYNNEI.

J is TRBJ2-7 and V is TRBV4-1; possible D gene TRBD1, 6 bases. CDR1 and CDR2 from the germline V gene are MGHRA and YSYEKL. The V gene lost 4 bases and the J gene lost 5 bases, with 27 bases spanning the gap. The CDR3 spans 18 residues. As DNA, the CDR3 is TGCGCCAGCAGCCCGGCACCCGCCTCGATAGAGGGGGTCCACGAGCAGTACTTC. This codes for CASSPAPASIEGVHEQYF.

The chain joins TRBV4-3 to TRBJ2-2; possibly TRBD2 for D (6 bases). Per the germline V gene, CDR1 is LGHNA and CDR2 is YSLEER. Trimming stripped 0 bases from V and 0 bases from J, with 17 bases between. This CDR3 comprises 19 residues. CDR3 region: CASSQDVGSGVANTGELFF. CDR3 nucleotides: TGCGCCAGCAGCCAAGATGTGGGTAGCGGAGTTGCGAACACCGGGGAGCTGTTTTTT.

The rearrangement links TRBV5-1 to TRBJ1-3; no reliable D call. Germline values: CDR1 SGHRS, CDR2 YFSETQ. Trimming removed 5 bases at V and 0 bases at J, with 15 bases between. The CDR3 contains 16 residues. This chain's CDR3 is CASRPGLSYSGNTIYF. The CDR3 nucleotides read TGCGCCAGCAGGCCGGGTCTGTCTTACTCTGGAAACACCATATATTTT.

This chain links TRBV21-1 with TRBJ1-1; the table assigns TRBD1, which was not confirmed against the DNA. TRBV21-1 is reported as a pseudogene. The CDR3 has 19 amino acids. CDR3 in DNA: TGTGCCAGCAGCGCTCACCCTTTCGGGACAGGTTTTATGAACACTGAAGCTTTCTTT. Residues: CASSAHPFGTGFMNTEAFF.